Included here is one T cell receptor beta chain sequence, with context. The data were obtained in a study of shared clonotypes between healthy human individuals. Naive-designated CD8 cells lacked CD45RO, were positively enriched for CCR7, and omitted terminally differentiated effector memory CD45RA+ cells. The CDR3 extends over 15 amino acids. TCRdb keeps only in-frame clones here, not all; method: immunoSEQ multiplex PCR. This sample has about 2 million clones, with less than 95% found just once. Sample: naive CD8+ T cells sorted from blood. This sequence originates from a man aged 18 to 30 in good health. The chain combines TRBV21-1 with TRBJ2-7; the table calls TRBD1, which could not be checked here. TRBV21-1 is tagged as a pseudogene. DNA of the CDR3: TGTGCCAGCAGCAAAACGGACAGGGAAACCTACGAGCAGTACTTC. The encoded protein is CASSKTDRETYEQYF.